Below are 4 T cell receptor beta chains sequenced from a single sample in a study of shared clonotypes between healthy human individuals. TCRdb's table, derived via immunoSEQ multiplex PCR, lists solely in-frame clones and lacks some. The sample lists more than 400,000 clones, 81% seen once, with approximately 11% in the top ten. The material sequenced was PBMCs. Source of these receptors: a woman aged 40 to 50 in good health. Some clones in this sample may be carry-over from other donors' samples.

This sequence joins TRBV5-5 and TRBJ1-2, with D possibly being TRBD1 (6 bases). The CDR3 is made up of 16 amino acids. Germline CDR1 is SGHKS and CDR2 is YYEKEE (reference sequence). Trimming pared 4 bases from V and 7 bases from J, leaving 23 bases between. The CDR3 coding sequence is TGTGCCAGCAGCAGCCAACAGGGTTTATATTCTCGTGGCTACACCTTC. Translation gives CASSSQQGLYSRGYTF.

Turning to this clone: With only one base between it and a far larger clone, this is likely a read error. Here the CDR3 reads CASSLGRLSNQPRHF. The CDR3 region has the DNA TGTGCCAGCAGTTTAGGCAGGCTTAGCAATCAGCCCCGGCATTTT. The chain carries TRBV28 and TRBJ1-5; D is undetermined. The CDR3 contains 15 residues. Germline CDR1 reads MDHEN; CDR2 reads SYDVKM.

This chain uses TRBV4-3 with TRBJ1-5; D gene uncertain. CDR1 is LGHNA, CDR2 YSLEER, per germline. This CDR3 has 14 amino acids. With 1 base removed from V and 0 bases from J, the gap between germline ends came to 4 bases. CDR3 in amino acids: CASSQGYSNQPQHF. In DNA, the CDR3 is TGCGCCAGCAGCCAAGGGTATAGCAATCAGCCCCAGCATTTT.

The chain has TRBV19 and TRBJ1-4; D not resolved. Trimming removed 7 bases at V and 0 bases at J, with 9 bases between. Germline loops: CDR1 LNHDA, CDR2 SQIVND (reference sequence). This CDR3 is 14 amino acids long. In DNA form, the CDR3 reads TGTGCCAGTAAGTTTGGAGCAACTAATGAAAAACTGTTTTTT. This translates into CASKFGATNEKLFF.